The subject of this entry is one TCR beta chain. The antigen remains undetermined. CDR1 and CDR2 (germline): SGHRS, YFSETQ. V lost 3 bases to trimming and J lost 5 bases; unmatched junction nucleotides: 5. The CDR3 sequence is 14 residues long. The sample originates from a study of glioma-infiltrating T cells after dendritic cell vaccination. Study summary: Patients had newly diagnosed or recurrent glioblastoma and received dendritic cell vaccines. Dendritic cell vaccine was injected intradermally three times, biweekly.

PBMC sampling occurred before vaccination, two weeks after the third dose, and at progression. Repertoires were generated with immunoSEQ multiplex PCR, while TCRdb's copy carries only in-frame clones and drops some. The table has about 73,000 clones, around 79% seen once. General study findings and limits: Survival was not directly related to TCR clonality in these patients.

This receptor was taken from a human donor with glioblastoma. The sample consisted of blood, taken before dendritic cell vaccination. The chain employs TRBV5-1 and TRBJ2-7; 10 bases match TRBD1. For the CDR3, the DNA is TGCGCCAGCAGCTCTGGGACAGGGGAAAACGAGCAGTACTTC. As protein: CASSSGTGENEQYF. Supplemented by reference TRBV5-1 and TRBJ2-7, the full variable domain reads KAGVTQTPRYLIKTRGQQVTLSCSPISGHRSVSWYQQTPGQGLQFLFEYFSETQRNKGNFPGRFSGRQFSNSRSEMNVSTLELGDSALYLCASSSGTGENEQYFGPGTRLTVT.